A single T cell receptor (beta chain) is shown here with its context. The sample holds a few counts of this clone. Its specific antigen is unknown. No base qualities exist here, and no much larger clone lies one base off it. No patient had received any treatment before thyroid surgery. Using T-cell receptor beta sequencing, the study looked back at clinical samples from patients collected from about 2011 to 2019. Library prep was done by PCR. These reads were obtained on an Illumina HiSeq 4000. High-throughput sequencing was used to profile the TCR beta-chain CDR3 region of every patient. In the authors' own workflow: CDR3 differences across clinicopathological groups were used to build a classifier for discriminating distant-metastatic papillary thyroid cancer patients. The Shannon index was used to assess repertoire diversity, and the Morisita-Horn index was used to assess tumor-blood repertoire similarity. TCRdb reworked the public reads: Q25 trimming with fastp, MiXCR clone assembly, productive beta chains retained. None of the V and J calls come from the authors' own analysis; TCRdb made them. The sample contains about 82,000 clones, around 12% of them found a single time. Together, the top ten hold more than 7% of the sample.

This entry comes from a study of metastatic and nonmetastatic thyroid tumors (dated by TCRdb to 2018 to 2021). With regard to the full study: For patients with malignant and with benign thyroid disease, the researchers compared repertoires between peripheral blood samples and tumor or nodule tissue samples.

Here is what the overall study found, with its caveats: In both blood and tumor samples, malignant tumors were reported to have significantly higher TCR beta diversity than benign nodules.

Sequencing was carried out using tumor tissue. This receptor was taken from a female donor with papillary thyroid cancer or a benign thyroid nodule (not recorded which). Some clones in this sample may be carry-over from other donors' samples.

CDR3 reads: CATSRSRDSPLHF. The base sequence is TGTGCCACCAGCAGGAGCAGGGATTCACCCCTCCACTTT. The rearranged segments are TRBV15 and TRBJ1-6; the best D guess is TRBD1, with 5 bases matching. V is reduced by 3 bases and J by 8 bases, leaving a spacing of 8 bases between them. The CDR3, cysteine through phenylalanine, is 13 amino acids long. The entry retains the CDR3 DNA only, 39 bases that are in frame from base 1. According to the germline V gene (reference sequence), CDR1 reads LNHNV and CDR2 reads YYDKDF.